The rows below give T cell receptor beta chains drawn from one sample of a study of cytomegalovirus exposure and HLA in healthy donors. Produced via immunoSEQ multiplex PCR; TCRdb's table is partial and in-frame only. The sample shows around 130,000 clones, more than 75% of them seen only once. Sequenced material: PBMCs. The source is a woman aged 25 to 39 in good health and CMV-seronegative. CDR3s include the opening cysteine and the closing phenylalanine or tryptophan. A D gene is named only where the DNA matches it firmly. A clone size is listed for some rows: how often the clone was seen (once, few, many), or a class if it is expanded.

D	size	V	J	DNA	CDR3
-	few	TRBV6-5	TRBJ1-1	TGTGCCAGCAGTTACCGGGGAGGGGAAGAAGCTTTCTTT	CASSYRGGEEAFF
TRBD1	-	TRBV5-1	TRBJ1-4	TGCGCCAGCAGCTTCGGGACAGGAGGAAATGAAAAACTGTTTTTT	CASSFGTGGNEKLFF
-	-	TRBV5-4	TRBJ1-2	TGTGCCAGCAGCCCCCCAACTAACTATGGCTACACCTTC	CASSPPTNYGYTF
-	once	TRBV5-1	TRBJ2-7	TGCGCCAGCAGCTTGGGGGCCTCCTACGAGCAGTACTTC	CASSLGASYEQYF
TRBD1	-	TRBV2	TRBJ2-5	TGTGCCAGCAGTGGGGCCGACAGGGGGGTTCTGGAGACCCAGTACTTC	CASSGADRGVLETQYF
TRBD1	-	TRBV5-1	TRBJ1-2	TGCGCCAGCAGCTTGGGACAGGGCAGCTATGGCTACACCTTC	CASSLGQGSYGYTF
-	-	TRBV2	TRBJ1-4	TGTGCCAGCAGTGATCGGAGGGGCAGGTTGGATGAAAAACTGTTTTTT	CASSDRRGRLDEKLFF
-	-	TRBV14	TRBJ2-7	TGTGCCAGCAGCCCCCTGACAGGCTCTGGGAAAGCCACCTACGAGCAGTACTTC	CASSPLTGSGKATYEQYF
-	once	TRBV5-1	TRBJ1-5	TGCGCCAGCAGCCCTTTCGGAGGGGCTGGACAGCCCCAGCATTTT	CASSPFGGAGQPQHF
-	-	TRBV5-1	TRBJ1-6	TGCGCCAGCAGCTTGGAAAATTTGGCTTCACCCCTCCACTTT	CASSLENLASPLHF
TRBD1	-	TRBV27	TRBJ1-6	TGTGCCAGCAGTTTAGCAGGGGGCGCTTATTCACCCCTCCACTTT	CASSLAGGAYSPLHF
TRBD2	once	TRBV5-4	TRBJ2-3	TGTGCCAGCAGCTTGCCCAGCGGGGGATTCACAGATACGCAGTATTTT	CASSLPSGGFTDTQYF
-	-	TRBV5-1	TRBJ2-1	TGCGCCAGTAACGCCGGGAACTCCTACAATGAGCAGTTCTTC	CASNAGNSYNEQFF
-	-	TRBV10-3	TRBJ2-7	TGTGCCATCAGTGAGTATGGGCACAACTACGAGCAGTACTTC	CAISEYGHNYEQYF
TRBD1	-	TRBV2	TRBJ2-1	TGTGCCAGCAGAAGAGCCGGGACAGGGTGGGATGAGCAGTTCTTC	CASRRAGTGWDEQFF
-	once	TRBV2	TRBJ1-6	TGTGCCAGCAGTGAAATACAGGCTAATTCACCCCTCCACTTT	CASSEIQANSPLHF
TRBD1	-	TRBV29-1	TRBJ2-2	TGCAGCGTTAACTCCGGGACAGGGGGCTACGGGGAGCTGTTTTTT	CSVNSGTGGYGELFF
TRBD1	-	TRBV27	TRBJ2-5	TGTGCCAGCAGTCCCGGGACAGGGGGAAGAAAGACCCAGTACTTC	CASSPGTGGRKTQYF
-	-	TRBV9	TRBJ1-2	TGTGCCAGCAGCGTAGTAGGAGATCAAAGCTATGGCTACACCTTC	CASSVVGDQSYGYTF
TRBD2	-	TRBV13	TRBJ2-1	TGTGCCAGCAGCCCAATGGCTGCCCGGGACTACCTGGATGAGCAGTTCTTC	CASSPMAARDYLDEQFF
TRBD1	-	TRBV27	TRBJ1-2	TGTGCCAGCAGTTTCGGGGACAGGAGGGGCTACACCTTC	CASSFGDRRGYTF
-	-	TRBV30	TRBJ2-3	TGTGCCTGGAGTGAGACTAGGCAGGCAGATACGCAGTATTTT	CAWSETRQADTQYF
-	-	TRBV6-4	TRBJ1-1	TGTGCCAGCAGTGAAGAGCAGGGGACTGAAGCTTTCTTT	CASSEEQGTEAFF
TRBD1	-	TRBV27	TRBJ1-1	TGTGCCAGCAGTAGACAGGGGGTTCATGAAGCTTTCTTT	CASSRQGVHEAFF
-	-	TRBV11-2	TRBJ2-2	TGTGCCAGCAGCTTAGTCCCCGGAGGCGGGGAGCTGTTTTTT	CASSLVPGGGELFF
-	-	TRBV10-1	TRBJ2-2	TGCGCCAGCAGTGGAGGTGGTGGGGAGCTGTTTTTT	CASSGGGGELFF
-	-	TRBV7-6	TRBJ1-2	TGTGCCAGCAGCCCTGGCGGAGGGGATTTAGGCTACACCTTC	CASSPGGGDLGYTF
-	-	TRBV19	TRBJ2-6	TGTGCCAGTAGTATCCGCAGGGAAACTGGGGCCAACGTCCTGACTTTC	CASSIRRETGANVLTF